These 17 T cell receptor beta chains came from one sample sequenced in a study of T cells in Graves' hyperthyroidism and ophthalmopathy. RNA transcripts yielded amplified TCR beta CDR3 regions. In the first-round RT-PCR of the TCR CDR3, the HTBI primer set was used. TCRdb re-called the multiplex PCR reads through MiXCR, storing one row per CDR3 protein. Of 500,000 to 650,000 distinct CDR3 sequences listed, roughly a sixth are singletons. Sequenced: blood. These receptor sequences come from a woman between 18 and 29 years old with Graves' ophthalmopathy.

As concerns this clonotype: A much larger clone lies a single base off, so this may be a read error. V and J are TRBV6-1 and TRBJ2-3, with 14 bases matching TRBD2. The length of the CDR3 is 15 residues. V shed 9 bases and J 6 bases; nucleotides not matched to a gene: 8. CDR1 and CDR2 (germline): MNHNS, SASEGT. CDR3 sequence: CARSRLAGGRDTQYF. The CDR3 bases are TGTGCCAGAAGTAGACTAGCGGGGGGGCGCGATACGCAGTATTTT.

The sample holds many counts of this clonotype. This CDR3 reads CASSSHEGLALEQFF. The DNA for the CDR3 is TGTGCCAGCAGTTCCCACGAAGGACTAGCACTCGAGCAGTTCTTC. The chain has TRBV12-3 or TRBV12-4 and TRBJ2-1, with 8 bases aligning to TRBD2. The V and J ends lost 4 bases and 10 bases, in that order; junction bases with no gene match: 12. The CDR3 length is 15 residues.

This clonotype was found many times. The V gene is TRBV6-1, the J gene TRBJ2-7, with D perhaps being TRBD1 or TRBD2 (5 bases each). Germline CDR1 is MNHNS and CDR2 is SASEGT. CDR3 length: 16 residues. Trimming shortened V by 6 bases and J by 1 base, and 19 bases separated the two germline ends. The CDR3 coding sequence is TGTGCCAGCAGCCCGTATGGGGGATCTCGGTCCTACGAGCAGTACTTC. Translation: CASSPYGGSRSYEQYF.

This clonotype was detected only once. V usage is TRBV27 and J usage is TRBJ2-1; TRBD2 aligns across 11 bases. CDR3 length equals 15 residues. Germline assignment: CDR1 MNHEY and CDR2 SMNVEV (reference sequence). With 6 bases clipped from V and 8 bases from J, the junction kept 9 bases outside the gene matches. The CDR3 DNA reads TGTGCCAGCAGGGGTACTAGCGGGAGACGGGATGAGCAGTTCTTC. Encoded protein: CASRGTSGRRDEQFF.

The chain uses TRBV18 and TRBJ2-1, with TRBD1 as a possible D gene (6 bases). Germline V gives CDR1 KGHSH, CDR2 LQKENI. Trimming took 6 bases from V and 5 from J, leaving 20 bases between them. This CDR3 region has 16 residues. DNA for the CDR3: TGTGCCAGCTCCCCCTTAGGACAGTTGAGTAACAATGAGCAGTTCTTC. It yields the protein CASSPLGQLSNNEQFF.

Worth noting for this clonotype: A clone one base away is much larger, so this may be a read error. The chain uses TRBV5-8 and TRBJ1-1; maybe TRBD1 (6 bases). CDR3 size: 14 residues. Looked up from germline, CDR1 is SGHTS and CDR2 is YDEGEE. V was trimmed by 4 bases and J by 9 bases, leaving 19 bases between them. CDR3 in amino acids: CASSPHREVAKAFF. In nucleotides, the CDR3 is TGTGCCAGCAGCCCTCACAGGGAGGTGGCTAAAGCTTTCTTT.

This clonotype was observed a handful of times. The chain carries TRBV7-2 and TRBJ2-1; tentatively, D is TRBD1 or TRBD2 (5 bases each). The CDR3 length is 13 residues. Germline assignment: CDR1 SGHTA and CDR2 FQGNSA. The germline V and J ends were trimmed by 5 bases and 6 bases, with 11 bases remaining between them. CDR3 DNA: TGTGCCAGCAGCGTGGGACGGCTCAATGAGCAGTTCTTC. This codes for CASSVGRLNEQFF.

The chain recombines TRBV20-1 with TRBJ2-1, with 8 bases fitting TRBD2. Germline V gene lookup returns CDR1 DFQATT and CDR2 SNEGSKA (reference sequence). V lost 0 bases to trimming and J lost 5 bases; unmatched junction nucleotides: 6. This CDR3 has 15 amino acids. The CDR3 sequence: CSARDPGRVHNEQFF. The CDR3 DNA follows: TGCAGTGCTAGAGATCCCGGGAGGGTTCACAATGAGCAGTTCTTC.

There are many counts of this clonotype. The rearrangement joins TRBV6-2 or TRBV6-3 to TRBJ2-5, with 10 bases lining up with TRBD2. The CDR3 extends over 15 amino acids. The V segment lost 2 bases and the J segment 5 bases; nucleotides outside the gene matches: 5. CDR1 and CDR2 from the germline V gene are MNHEY and SVGEGT. The CDR3 DNA reads as TGTGCCAGCAGTTACACGACTAGCGGGCACGAGACCCAGTACTTC. This sequence encodes CASSYTTSGHETQYF.

The table lists this clonotype with many counts. The V and J genes are TRBV5-5 and TRBJ1-1; a weak D match, TRBD1 (6 bases). Germline CDR1 is SGHKS and CDR2 is YYEKEE (reference sequence). The CDR3 length is 14 residues. The germline V and J ends were trimmed by 3 bases and 6 bases, with 15 bases remaining between them. The CDR3 loop is CASSSYREWAEAFF. CDR3 nucleotide sequence: TGTGCCAGCAGCTCCTACAGGGAATGGGCTGAAGCTTTCTTT.

This clonotype was counted at least ten times. This chain joins TRBV30 and TRBJ2-2, with no clear D. Germline V gene sequence: CDR1 GTSNPN, CDR2 SVGIG (reference sequence). This CDR3 is built from 14 residues. V was trimmed by 0 bases and J by 2 bases, leaving 7 bases between them. CDR3 DNA sequence: TGTGCCTGGAGTGTTTCCCACAACACCGGGGAGCTGTTTTTT. It yields the protein CAWSVSHNTGELFF.

The table lists this clonotype with many counts. The CDR3 DNA follows: TGTGCCAGCAGCTTTTCCCCGGCCTATGGCTACACCTTC. This codes for CASSFSPAYGYTF. The chain is built from TRBV11-2 and TRBJ1-2; D gene uncertain. This CDR3 contains 13 residues. The germline CDR1 and CDR2 sequences are SGHAT and FQNNGV. Trimming removed 3 bases at V and 4 bases at J, with 9 bases between.

This clonotype was seen repeatedly, ten times or more. This chain connects TRBV28 to TRBJ1-4; possible D gene TRBD1, 5 bases. Germline V gene sequence: CDR1 MDHEN, CDR2 SYDVKM. The CDR3 has 19 amino acids. V was shortened by 2 bases and J by 8 bases, with 27 bases between the two germline ends. CDR3 sequence (DNA): TGTGCCAGCAGTTTAGGCGTAACAGGTTACCGGAGCTGGAGCGAAAAACTGTTTTTT. Its protein is CASSLGVTGYRSWSEKLFF.

This clonotype was detected ten times or more. The V gene is TRBV20-1, the J gene TRBJ1-1, with TRBD1 matching over 7 bases. This CDR3 has 14 amino acids. Germline CDR1 reads DFQATT; CDR2 reads SNEGSKA (reference sequence). The V and J ends lost 5 bases and 0 bases, in that order; junction bases with no gene match: 6. The CDR3 here is CSAGPGGMNTEAFF. CDR3 DNA sequence: TGCAGTGCTGGCCCAGGGGGGATGAACACTGAAGCTTTCTTT.

This clonotype was detected many times. The chain has TRBV6-2 or TRBV6-3 and TRBJ2-1; D unresolved. The germline gives CDR1 MNHEY, CDR2 SVGEGT. The CDR3 consists of 12 residues. Deletions cut 2 bases from V and 7 bases from J, with 6 bases between. CDR3 DNA sequence: TGTGCCAGCAGTTACCTAGGTAATGAGCAGTTCTTC. This codes for CASSYLGNEQFF.

There are a few counts of this clonotype. The chain has TRBV7-2 and TRBJ2-7; 11 nucleotides agree with TRBD2. J was trimmed by 3 bases and V by 0 bases; bases with no gene match: 7. Germline V CDR1 and CDR2: SGHTA, FQGNSA. The CDR3 spans 17 residues. The CDR3 loop is CASSLARTSGGHYEQYF. The CDR3, as DNA: TGTGCCAGCAGCTTAGCCCGAACTAGCGGGGGTCACTACGAGCAGTACTTC. Using reference TRBV7-2 and TRBJ2-7 for the parts outside the CDR3, the full variable domain is GAGVSQSPSNKVTEKGKDVELRCDPISGHTALYWYRQSLGQGLEFLIYFQGNSAPDKSGLPSDRFSAERTGGSVSTLTIQRTQQEDSAVYLCASSLARTSGGHYEQYFGPGTRLTVT.

The J gene is TRBJ2-7, the V gene TRBV20-1; D is uncertain. Germline V gives CDR1 DFQATT, CDR2 SNEGSKA (reference sequence). The CDR3 runs to 12 residues. V lost 0 bases and J 3 bases, leaving 6 bases between the germline ends. This CDR3 is CSAREGSYEQYF. For the CDR3, the DNA is TGCAGTGCTAGAGAAGGTAGCTACGAGCAGTACTTC.